This T cell receptor (beta chain) was sequenced during a study of blood T cell repertoires in COVID-19. At the level of the study: PBMCs, B-cell-depleted T cells, or T cells provided the cDNA or gDNA that made up the material.

Across 24 US areas, participants ranged in age from roughly 18 to 89 years. Membership in each cohort depended on participant-reported clinical history. CDR1 is MNHEY and CDR2 is SMNVEV in the germline V gene (reference sequence). The V gene end was trimmed by 3 bases and the J gene end by 2 bases; junction bases not matched to a gene: 5. The CDR3 consists of 15 residues. As originally analysed: Reference gene primer amplification gave nucleated cell count estimates. Using immunoSEQ multiplex PCR, the repertoire was profiled, and TCRdb retains in-frame clones only, with some absent. The V and J calls and the clone size are those of that table, but D and trimming were determined from the DNA. The data contain approximately 200,000 clones, 75% to 90% of them singletons.

The sequenced sample was PBMCs or T cells enriched from blood (not recorded which). The clonotype originates from a woman in her late teens or twenties in a cohort exposed to, infected with or recovered from COVID-19 (not recorded which). This chain joins TRBV27 and TRBJ1-2, with 8 bases matching TRBD1. The CDR3 sequence is CASSFQGAQNYGYTF. The DNA of the CDR3 is TGTGCCAGCAGTTTCCAGGGGGCCCAGAACTATGGCTACACCTTC.